Given below is one TCR beta chain in context. The CDR3 runs 16 residues. Deletions cut 0 bases from V and 2 bases from J, with 11 bases between. TCRdb re-derived calls from the RT-PCR reads in MiXCR, one entry per CDR3 protein. This table has hundreds of thousands of distinct CDR3 sequences, 11% to 15% appearing once. The sequenced sample consisted of memory CD4+ T cells from blood. The sequence was collected from a female donor in good health, serving as a healthy control. This chain joins TRBV23-1 and TRBJ1-5; no reliable D call. TRBV23-1 counts as an open reading frame of uncertain function. Here the CDR3 reads CASSQSVISCNQPQHF. DNA of the CDR3: TGCGCCAGCAGTCAATCAGTAATTTCTTGCAATCAGCCCCAGCATTTT.